Each of the 27 T cell receptor beta chains below was sequenced from the same sample in a study of blood T cell repertoires in COVID-19. Generated by immunoSEQ multiplex PCR, the TCRdb table keeps only in-frame clones and is missing some. The sample carries a few hundred thousand clones, approximately 88% recorded once. Sequencing was performed on PBMCs or T cells enriched from blood (not recorded which). Receptors were obtained from a woman between 18 and 29 years old who had recovered from COVID-19.

The V call is TRBV6-5, the J call TRBJ1-2; D unresolved. Germline V gene lookup returns CDR1 MNHEY and CDR2 SVGAGI. The V end lost 10 bases, the J end lost 2 bases, and 20 bases lay between the germline ends. This CDR3 is 15 amino acids long. In DNA form, the CDR3 reads TGTGCCATACGACGAGGCGCGAGAGGGAACTATGGCTACACCTTC. It encodes CAIRRGARGNYGYTF.

This rearrangement joins TRBV6-5 to TRBJ2-3; TRBD2 is a possible D gene (6 bases). CDR1 and CDR2 from the germline V gene are MNHEY and SVGAGI. This CDR3 has 15 residues. The V end was cut by 5 bases, the J end by 2 bases, with 14 bases between. The CDR3 DNA reads TGTGCCAGCAGTCTCTTGGCTAGCGACACAGATACGCAGTATTTT. The encoded protein is CASSLLASDTDTQYF.

DNA of the CDR3: TGTGCCAGCAGTTACTCGAGGCAGACGGCGCAGTATTTT. Translation: CASSYSRQTAQYF. The chain uses TRBV6-5 and TRBJ2-3; D call uncertain. This CDR3 region has 13 residues. Germline lookup yields CDR1 MNHEY and CDR2 SVGAGI. Trimming shortened V by 0 bases and J by 10 bases, and 11 bases separated the two germline ends.

The chain links TRBV4-1 to TRBJ2-3; 7 bases fit TRBD2. With 2 bases clipped from V and 1 base from J, the junction kept 6 bases outside the gene matches. Germline CDR1 is MGHRA and CDR2 is YSYEKL. There are 16 residues in the CDR3. The CDR3 nucleotides read TGCGCCAGCAGCCAACCGCTAGCGGCGGGCACAGATACGCAGTATTTT. This codes for CASSQPLAAGTDTQYF.

The chain recombines TRBV12-3 or TRBV12-4 with TRBJ1-1; no firm D call. CDR3 size: 12 residues. Trimming stripped 4 bases from V and 6 bases from J, with 9 bases between. The CDR3 sequence is CASSWAGSEAFF. CDR3 in DNA: TGTGCCAGCAGTTGGGCGGGCTCTGAAGCTTTCTTT.

V usage is TRBV9 and J usage is TRBJ2-3; TRBD2 matches at 7 bases. Unmatched junction bases numbered 9, after V lost 3 bases and J lost 5 bases. The CDR3 totals 15 residues. CDR1 and CDR2 from the germline V gene are SGDLS and YYNGEE. The CDR3 region has the DNA TGTGCCAGCAGCGGTACCGGGACTATGATAGATACGCAGTATTTT. Translation gives CASSGTGTMIDTQYF. The entire variable domain, with the rest obtained from reference TRBV9 and TRBJ2-3, is as follows: DSGVTQTPKHLITATGQRVTLRCSPRSGDLSVYWYQQSLDQGLQFLIQYYNGEERAKGNILERFSAQQFPDLHSELNLSSLELGDSALYFCASSGTGTMIDTQYFGPGTRLTVL.

The genes are TRBV6-6 and TRBJ2-7; tentatively, D is TRBD1 (5 bases). Trimming cost V 2 bases and J 4 bases, with 18 bases left between them. CDR3 length equals 16 residues. The germline V gene has CDR1 MNHNY and CDR2 SVGAGI (reference sequence). Here the CDR3 reads CASSYPSRSGQYEQYF. CDR3 nucleotides: TGTGCCAGCAGTTACCCCAGCAGGTCAGGGCAGTACGAGCAGTACTTC.

The rearrangement uses TRBV5-4 and TRBJ1-1, with no clear D. The CDR3 runs to 12 residues. The germline V gene has CDR1 SGHNT and CDR2 YYREEE (reference sequence). Trimming pared 3 bases from V and 7 bases from J, leaving 10 bases between. CDR3 in amino acids: CASSSPGFEAFF. CDR3 nucleotide sequence: TGTGCCAGCAGCTCCCCGGGATTTGAAGCTTTCTTT.

Only one count was recorded for this clone. The J gene is TRBJ1-2, the V gene TRBV6-5, with D perhaps TRBD1 (6 bases). The CDR3 has 14 amino acids. From germline, CDR1 is MNHEY and CDR2 SVGAGI. V was shortened by 6 bases and J by 1 base, with 12 bases between the two germline ends. CDR3 bases: TGTGCCAGCAGGACCGGGACAAATAACTATGGCTACACCTTC. It is translated as CASRTGTNNYGYTF.

This clone was found once. The rearrangement links TRBV5-1 to TRBJ1-3; 8 nucleotides agree with TRBD1. The trim removed 4 bases at V and 0 bases at J, leaving 3 bases unmatched. Germline V gene data show CDR1 as SGHRS and CDR2 as YFSETQ. This CDR3 region has 15 residues. The CDR3 region has the DNA TGCGCCAGCAGCGACACAGGGGGCTCTGGAAACACCATATATTTT. This translates into CASSDTGGSGNTIYF.

V is TRBV2 and J is TRBJ1-5; no firm D call. Germline CDR1 is SNHLY and CDR2 is FYNNEI. Trimming removed 9 bases at V and 2 bases at J, with 11 bases between. The CDR3 covers 13 residues. CDR3 sequence: CASVSGGNQPQHF. CDR3 bases: TGTGCCAGTGTAAGCGGCGGCAATCAGCCCCAGCATTTT.

The chain combines TRBV28 with TRBJ1-2; D gene uncertain. V shed 3 bases and J shed 4 bases, with 6 bases lying between them. The CDR3 sequence is 12 residues long. CDR1 is MDHEN, CDR2 SYDVKM, per germline. In DNA, the CDR3 is TGTGCCAGCAGTTTGTTCAGCTATGGCTACACCTTC. Its translation is CASSLFSYGYTF.

A note on this clone: Distinct nucleotide sequences in the sample also encode this CDR3. V gene TRBV28 combines with J gene TRBJ2-7; 11 bases match TRBD2. Germline loops: CDR1 MDHEN, CDR2 SYDVKM. The CDR3 consists of 17 residues. V dropped 8 bases and J dropped 6; count of bases not matched to a gene: 18. In nucleotides, the CDR3 is TGTGCCAGCCGGGGGGGGGCGTTGACTAGCGGGGTCCCCGAGCAGTACTTC. This encodes CASRGGALTSGVPEQYF. Full variable domain (remainder filled in from reference TRBV28 and TRBJ2-7): DVKVTQSSRYLVKRTGEKVFLECVQDMDHENMFWYRQDPGLGLRLIYFSYDVKMKEKGDIPEGYSVSREKKERFSLILESASTNQTSMYLCASRGGALTSGVPEQYFGPGTRLTVT.

The chain joins TRBV6-2 or TRBV6-3 to TRBJ1-2; no reliable D call. The ends were cut back, 5 bases at V and 8 bases at J, with 9 bases in the middle. Looked up from germline, CDR1 is MNHEY and CDR2 is SVGEGT. This CDR3 contains 11 residues. The CDR3 region has the DNA TGTGCCAGCAGTGGCGGGTGGGGCTACACCTTC. This sequence encodes CASSGGWGYTF.

This clone occurred once. The CDR3, as DNA: TGTGCCAGCAGCTTATTACCCCAGGAATACAACACTGAAGCTTTCTTT. Translation gives CASSLLPQEYNTEAFF. The rearrangement links TRBV11-2 to TRBJ1-1; D is unresolved. Per germline, CDR1 SGHAT and CDR2 FQNNGV. V lost 2 bases to trimming and J lost 2 bases, with 15 bases between them. CDR3 length: 16 amino acids. The full variable domain, rest sourced from reference TRBV11-2 and TRBJ1-1, is EAGVAQSPRYKIIEKRQSVAFWCNPISGHATLYWYQQILGQGPKLLIQFQNNGVVDDSQLPKDRFSAERLKGVDSTLKIQPAKLEDSAVYLCASSLLPQEYNTEAFFGQGTRLTVV.

The chain combines TRBV28 with TRBJ1-2; TRBD1 might be the D (6 bases). Germline values: CDR1 MDHEN, CDR2 SYDVKM. The CDR3 loop spans 13 amino acids. Trimming took 5 bases from V and 5 from J, leaving 12 bases between them. The CDR3 sequence: CASSPTGMYGYTF. The CDR3 nucleotides are TGTGCCAGCAGTCCAACAGGGATGTATGGCTACACCTTC.

This clone was counted only a few times. J is TRBJ1-1 and V is TRBV9; D unclear. The CDR3 has 16 residues. The ends were cut back, 0 bases at V and 3 bases at J, with 15 bases in the middle. Germline loops: CDR1 SGDLS, CDR2 YYNGEE. The CDR3 sequence is CASSVAPGREHTEAFF. DNA for the CDR3: TGTGCCAGCAGCGTAGCGCCGGGGAGGGAGCACACTGAAGCTTTCTTT.

This rearrangement joins TRBV28 to TRBJ1-5, with D possibly TRBD1 on 5 matching bases. This CDR3 has 15 amino acids. Trimming shortened V by 8 bases and J by 1 base, and 15 bases separated the two germline ends. From germline, CDR1 is MDHEN and CDR2 SYDVKM. CDR3 coding DNA: TGTGCCAGCTATGGGAGGGGTCGGAGCAATCAGCCCCAGCATTTT. Translation gives CASYGRGRSNQPQHF.

This clone has more than one count but fewer than ten. V is TRBV19 and J is TRBJ1-2; TRBD1 matches 10 bases. Germline assignment: CDR1 LNHDA and CDR2 SQIVND (reference sequence). After removal of 9 bases from V and 10 bases from J, the junction contained 11 bases not matched to a gene. There are 13 residues in the CDR3. CDR3 coding DNA: TGTGCCAGCACGGACAGGGGGAGGGGGTTCTACACCTTC. As protein: CASTDRGRGFYTF.

This sequence joins TRBV5-1 and TRBJ2-3; 10 nucleotides line up with TRBD2. Looked up from germline, CDR1 is SGHRS and CDR2 is YFSETQ. The trim removed 0 bases at V and 6 bases at J, leaving 10 bases unmatched. This CDR3 has 17 amino acids. The CDR3 DNA reads as TGCGCCAGCAGCTTGGTTCTAGCGGGGGAGCTTTGGGATACGCAGTATTTT. Its protein product is CASSLVLAGELWDTQYF.

The chain couples TRBV7-2 to TRBJ1-1; perhaps TRBD1 as D (6 bases). Trimming left V 2 bases short and J 1 base short, with 17 bases between. The CDR3 is 17 residues long. The germline CDR1 and CDR2 sequences are SGHTA and FQGNSA. The CDR3 DNA reads as TGTGCCAGCAGCTTATTCCCTATCGGACAGTCGAACACTGAAGCTTTCTTT. It specifies CASSLFPIGQSNTEAFF. Full variable domain (remainder filled in from reference TRBV7-2 and TRBJ1-1): GAGVSQSPSNKVTEKGKDVELRCDPISGHTALYWYRQSLGQGLEFLIYFQGNSAPDKSGLPSDRFSAERTGGSVSTLTIQRTQQEDSAVYLCASSLFPIGQSNTEAFFGQGTRLTVV.

This sequence joins TRBV9 and TRBJ2-7; 9 positions agree with TRBD1. Germline lookup yields CDR1 SGDLS and CDR2 YYNGEE. The V gene end was trimmed by 7 bases and the J gene end by 1 base; junction bases not matched to a gene: 3. CDR3 length: 13 residues. The CDR3 sequence: CASGTGPSYEQYF. Written as DNA, the CDR3 is TGTGCCAGCGGGACAGGGCCATCCTACGAGCAGTACTTC.

This clone was detected only a few times. The V gene is TRBV6-5, the J gene TRBJ2-7; 9 bases align to TRBD1. The germline V gene has CDR1 MNHEY and CDR2 SVGAGI. The CDR3 consists of 14 residues. The ends lost 8 bases at V and 5 bases at J; junction bases unmatched: 10. The CDR3 region is CASSRTGGIHEQYF. In DNA form, the CDR3 reads TGTGCCAGCTCACGCACAGGGGGCATTCACGAGCAGTACTTC.

V is TRBV21-1 and J is TRBJ2-1; TRBD2, the table's D call, lacks a check against the DNA. TRBV21-1 corresponds to a pseudogene. The CDR3 contains 21 residues. The CDR3: CASNDPIRSGGALLSYNEQFF. The CDR3 DNA reads TGTGCCAGCAACGACCCAATTAGGAGCGGGGGGGCATTATTATCCTACAATGAGCAGTTCTTC.

The genes are TRBV19 and TRBJ2-1, with TRBD1 identical over 8 bases. The CDR3 is made up of 15 amino acids. The V gene end was trimmed by 5 bases and the J gene end by 3 bases; junction bases not matched to a gene: 6. In germline, CDR1 is LNHDA, CDR2 SQIVND (reference sequence). In DNA form, the CDR3 reads TGTGCCAGTAGTCGAGGACAGGGTTACTACAATGAGCAGTTCTTC. This gives the protein CASSRGQGYYNEQFF.

V usage is TRBV5-1 and J usage is TRBJ1-1, with D perhaps matching TRBD1 (6 bases). Germline V gives CDR1 SGHRS, CDR2 YFSETQ. Trimming took off 2 bases at V and 2 bases at J, with 13 bases between the two ends. CDR3 length: 15 residues. The CDR3 DNA is TGCGCCAGCAGCTTTACGACAGGCCCAAACACTGAAGCTTTCTTT. It codes for CASSFTTGPNTEAFF.

The rearrangement joins TRBV5-1 to TRBJ1-2; the match to TRBD1 covers 7 bases. The V and J ends lost 4 bases and 6 bases, in that order; junction bases with no gene match: 15. Germline loops: CDR1 SGHRS, CDR2 YFSETQ. The CDR3 is 16 residues long. Written as DNA, the CDR3 is TGCGCCAGCAGCCCCCACCAAATACAGGGGCCTGATGGCTACACCTTC. Its translation is CASSPHQIQGPDGYTF. The full variable domain, in which reference TRBV5-1 and TRBJ1-2 provide the parts outside the CDR3, is KAGVTQTPRYLIKTRGQQVTLSCSPISGHRSVSWYQQTPGQGLQFLFEYFSETQRNKGNFPGRFSGRQFSNSRSEMNVSTLELGDSALYLCASSPHQIQGPDGYTFGSGTRLTVV.